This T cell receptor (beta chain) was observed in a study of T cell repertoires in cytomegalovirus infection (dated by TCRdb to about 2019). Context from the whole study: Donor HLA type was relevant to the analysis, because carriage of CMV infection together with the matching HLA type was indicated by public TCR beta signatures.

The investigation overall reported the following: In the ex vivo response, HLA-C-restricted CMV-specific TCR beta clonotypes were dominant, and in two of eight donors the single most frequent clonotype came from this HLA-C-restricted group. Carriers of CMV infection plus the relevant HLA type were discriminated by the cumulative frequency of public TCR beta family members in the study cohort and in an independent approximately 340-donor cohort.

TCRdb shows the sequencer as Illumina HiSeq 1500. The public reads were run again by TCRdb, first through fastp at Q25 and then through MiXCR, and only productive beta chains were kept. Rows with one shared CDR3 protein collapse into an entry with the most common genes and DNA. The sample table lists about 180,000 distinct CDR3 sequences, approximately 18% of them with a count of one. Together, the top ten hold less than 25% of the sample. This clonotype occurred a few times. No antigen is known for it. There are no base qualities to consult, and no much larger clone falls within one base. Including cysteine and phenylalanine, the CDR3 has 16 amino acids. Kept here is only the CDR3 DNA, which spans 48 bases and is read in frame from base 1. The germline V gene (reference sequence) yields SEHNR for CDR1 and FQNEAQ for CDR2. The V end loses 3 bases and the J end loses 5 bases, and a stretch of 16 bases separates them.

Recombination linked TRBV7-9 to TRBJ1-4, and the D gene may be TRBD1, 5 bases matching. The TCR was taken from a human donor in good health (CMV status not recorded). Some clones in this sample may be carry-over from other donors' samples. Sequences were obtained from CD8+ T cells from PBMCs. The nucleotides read TGTGCCAGCAGCTTGGTTGAAGACAGCCTAAATGAAAAACTGTTTTTT. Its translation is CASSLVEDSLNEKLFF.